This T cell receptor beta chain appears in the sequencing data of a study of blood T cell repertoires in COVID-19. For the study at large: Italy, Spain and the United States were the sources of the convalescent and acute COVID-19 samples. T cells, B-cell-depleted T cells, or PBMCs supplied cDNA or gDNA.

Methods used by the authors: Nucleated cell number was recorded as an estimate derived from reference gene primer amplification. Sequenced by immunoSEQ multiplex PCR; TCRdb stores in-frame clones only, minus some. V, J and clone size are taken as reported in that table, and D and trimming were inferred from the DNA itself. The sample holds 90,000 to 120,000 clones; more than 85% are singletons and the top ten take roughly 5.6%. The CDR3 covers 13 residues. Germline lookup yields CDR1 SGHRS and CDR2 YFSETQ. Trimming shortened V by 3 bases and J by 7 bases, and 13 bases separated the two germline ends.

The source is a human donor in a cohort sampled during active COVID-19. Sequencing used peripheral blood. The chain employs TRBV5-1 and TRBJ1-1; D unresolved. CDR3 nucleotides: TGCGCCAGCAGCTCCTTAGGCGGAGGTGAAGCTTTCTTT. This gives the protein CASSSLGGGEAFF. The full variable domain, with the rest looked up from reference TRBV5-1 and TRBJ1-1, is KAGVTQTPRYLIKTRGQQVTLSCSPISGHRSVSWYQQTPGQGLQFLFEYFSETQRNKGNFPGRFSGRQFSNSRSEMNVSTLELGDSALYLCASSSLGGGEAFFGQGTRLTVV.